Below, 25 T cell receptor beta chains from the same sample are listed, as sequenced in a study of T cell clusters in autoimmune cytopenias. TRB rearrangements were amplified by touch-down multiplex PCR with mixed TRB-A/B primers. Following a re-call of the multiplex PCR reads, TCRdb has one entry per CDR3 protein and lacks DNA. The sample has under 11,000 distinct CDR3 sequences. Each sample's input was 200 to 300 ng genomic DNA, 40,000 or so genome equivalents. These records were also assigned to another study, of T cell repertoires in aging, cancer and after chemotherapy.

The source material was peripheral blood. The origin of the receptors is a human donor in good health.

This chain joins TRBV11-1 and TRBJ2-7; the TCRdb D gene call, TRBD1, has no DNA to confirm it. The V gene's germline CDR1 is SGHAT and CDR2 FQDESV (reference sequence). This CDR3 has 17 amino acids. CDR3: CASSPFRTPDSTDEQYF.

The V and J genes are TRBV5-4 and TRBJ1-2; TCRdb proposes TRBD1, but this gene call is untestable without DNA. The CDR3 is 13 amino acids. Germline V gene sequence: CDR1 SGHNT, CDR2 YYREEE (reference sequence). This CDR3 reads CASSSQGVGGYTF.

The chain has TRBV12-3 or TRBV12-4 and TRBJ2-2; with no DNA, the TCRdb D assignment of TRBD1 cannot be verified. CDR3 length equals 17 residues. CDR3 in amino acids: CASSLRLGTFNTGELFF.

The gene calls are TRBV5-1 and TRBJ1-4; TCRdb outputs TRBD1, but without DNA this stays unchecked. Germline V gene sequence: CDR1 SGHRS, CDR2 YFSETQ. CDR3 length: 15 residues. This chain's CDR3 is CASSGQGAGNEKLFF.

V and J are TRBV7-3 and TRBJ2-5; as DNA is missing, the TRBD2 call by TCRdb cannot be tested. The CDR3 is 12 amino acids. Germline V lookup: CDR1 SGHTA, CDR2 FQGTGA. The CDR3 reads CASSLGRETQYF.

The CDR3 loop is CASSLDSTDTQYF. The V and J genes are TRBV11-1 and TRBJ2-3. Germline V gene sequence: CDR1 SGHAT, CDR2 FQDESV (reference sequence). The CDR3 runs 13 residues.

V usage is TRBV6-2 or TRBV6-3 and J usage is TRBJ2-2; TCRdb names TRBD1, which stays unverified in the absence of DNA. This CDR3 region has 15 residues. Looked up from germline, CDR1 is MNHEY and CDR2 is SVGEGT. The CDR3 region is CASSRDRSNTGELFF.

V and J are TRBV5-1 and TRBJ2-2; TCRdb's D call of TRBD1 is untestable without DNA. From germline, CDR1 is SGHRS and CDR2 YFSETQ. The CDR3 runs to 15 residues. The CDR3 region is CASSLGHRDTGELFF.

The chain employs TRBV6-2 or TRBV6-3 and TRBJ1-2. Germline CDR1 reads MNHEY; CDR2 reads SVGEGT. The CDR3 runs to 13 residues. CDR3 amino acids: CASSDRGMGGYTF.

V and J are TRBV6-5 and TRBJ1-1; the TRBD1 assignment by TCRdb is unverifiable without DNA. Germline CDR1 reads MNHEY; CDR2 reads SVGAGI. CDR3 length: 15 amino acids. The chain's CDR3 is CASSSPHTGGTEAFF.

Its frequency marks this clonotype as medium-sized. CDR3 residues: CSVEDGDLSYTF. The chain is built from TRBV29-1 and TRBJ1-2. The CDR3 sequence is 12 residues long. Germline lookup yields CDR1 SQVTM and CDR2 ANQGSEA. Drawing the rest from reference TRBV29-1 and TRBJ1-2, the complete variable domain is SAVISQKPSRDICQRGTSLTIQCQVDSQVTMMFWYRQQPGQSLTLIATANQGSEATYESGFVIDKFPISRPNLTFSTLTVSNMSPEDSSIYLCSVEDGDLSYTFGSGTRLTVV.

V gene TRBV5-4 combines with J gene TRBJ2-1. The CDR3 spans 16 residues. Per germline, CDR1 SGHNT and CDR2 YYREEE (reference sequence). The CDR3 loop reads CASSVTVWSSYNEQFF. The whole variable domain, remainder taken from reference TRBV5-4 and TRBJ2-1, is ETGVTQSPTHLIKTRGQQVTLRCSSQSGHNTVSWYQQALGQGPQFIFQYYREEENGRGNFPPRFSGLQFPNYSSELNVNALELDDSALYLCASSVTVWSSYNEQFFGPGTRLTVL.

The CDR3 loop reads CATNLGQAYEQYF. This sequence joins TRBV10-3 and TRBJ2-7; the TCRdb D gene call, TRBD1, has no DNA to confirm it. The V gene's germline CDR1 is ENHRY and CDR2 SYGVKD. This CDR3 region has 13 residues.

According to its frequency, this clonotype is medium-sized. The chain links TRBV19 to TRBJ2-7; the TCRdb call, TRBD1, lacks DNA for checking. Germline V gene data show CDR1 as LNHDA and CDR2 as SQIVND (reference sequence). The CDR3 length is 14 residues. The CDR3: CASSVNRESYEQYF.

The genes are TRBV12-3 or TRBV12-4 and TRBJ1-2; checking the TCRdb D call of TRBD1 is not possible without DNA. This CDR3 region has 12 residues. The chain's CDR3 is CASSYSGVGYTF.

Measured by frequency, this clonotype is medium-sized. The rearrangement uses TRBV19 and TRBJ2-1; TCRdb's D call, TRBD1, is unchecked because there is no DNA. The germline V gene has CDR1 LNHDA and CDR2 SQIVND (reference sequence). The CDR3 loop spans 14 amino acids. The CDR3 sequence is CASSRARGFDEQFF.

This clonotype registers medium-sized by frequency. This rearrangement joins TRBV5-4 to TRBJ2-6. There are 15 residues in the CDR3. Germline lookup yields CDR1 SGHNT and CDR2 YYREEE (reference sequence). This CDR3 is CASSLRGAGANVLTF.

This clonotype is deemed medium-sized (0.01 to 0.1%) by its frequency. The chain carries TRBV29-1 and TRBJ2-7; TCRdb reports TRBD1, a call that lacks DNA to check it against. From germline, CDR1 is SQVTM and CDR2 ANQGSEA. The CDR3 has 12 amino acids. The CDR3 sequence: CSVDNPGYEQYF.

The CDR3 loop is CATSDLERGDTGELFF. This sequence joins TRBV24-1 and TRBJ2-2; TCRdb returns TRBD2, unconfirmable since there is no DNA. The CDR3 sequence is 16 residues long. CDR1 is KGHDR, CDR2 SFDVKD, per germline.

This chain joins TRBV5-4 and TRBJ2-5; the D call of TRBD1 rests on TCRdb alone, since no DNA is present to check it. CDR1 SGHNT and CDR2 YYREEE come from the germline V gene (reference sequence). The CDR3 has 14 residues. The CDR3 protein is CASSLVSGEETQYF.

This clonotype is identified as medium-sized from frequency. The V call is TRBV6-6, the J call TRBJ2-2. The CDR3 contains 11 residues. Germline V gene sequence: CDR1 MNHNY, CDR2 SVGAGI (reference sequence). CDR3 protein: CASRDTGELFF.

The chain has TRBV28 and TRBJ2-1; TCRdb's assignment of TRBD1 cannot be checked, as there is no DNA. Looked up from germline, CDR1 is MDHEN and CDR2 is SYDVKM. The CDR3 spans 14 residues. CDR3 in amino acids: CASISPVWSNEQFF.

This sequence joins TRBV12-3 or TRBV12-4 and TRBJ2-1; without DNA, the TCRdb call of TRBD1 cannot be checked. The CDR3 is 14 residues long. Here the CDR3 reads CASSFQQGYNEQFF.

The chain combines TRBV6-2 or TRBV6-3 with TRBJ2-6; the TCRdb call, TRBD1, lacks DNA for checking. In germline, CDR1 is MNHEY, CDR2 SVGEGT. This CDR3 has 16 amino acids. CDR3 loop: CASREGAHSGANVLTF.

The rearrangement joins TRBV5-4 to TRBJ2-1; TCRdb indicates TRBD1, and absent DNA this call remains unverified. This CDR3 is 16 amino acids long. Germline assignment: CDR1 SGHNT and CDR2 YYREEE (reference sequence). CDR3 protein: CASSLGGKQGDNEQFF.